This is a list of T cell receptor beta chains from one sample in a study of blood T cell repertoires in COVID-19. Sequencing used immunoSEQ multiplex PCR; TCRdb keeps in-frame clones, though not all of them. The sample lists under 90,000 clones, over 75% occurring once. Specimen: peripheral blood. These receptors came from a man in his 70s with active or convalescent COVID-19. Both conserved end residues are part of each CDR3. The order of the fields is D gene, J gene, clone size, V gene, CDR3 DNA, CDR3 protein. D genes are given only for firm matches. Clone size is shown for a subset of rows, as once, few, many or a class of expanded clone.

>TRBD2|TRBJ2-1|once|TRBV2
TGTGCCAGCAGTTTACTAGCGCACTACAATGAGCAGTTCTTC
CASSLLAHYNEQFF
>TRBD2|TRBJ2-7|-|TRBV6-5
TGTGCCAGCAGACGGCTAGCGGGGGAGTACTTC
CASRRLAGEYF
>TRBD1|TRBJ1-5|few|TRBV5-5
TGTGCCAGCAGCCAAACAGGGGGTCGGGCTCAGCCCCAGCATTTT
CASSQTGGRAQPQHF
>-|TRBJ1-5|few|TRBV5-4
TGTGCCAGCAGCTTGGCAGGTAGTAATCAGCCCCAGCATTTT
CASSLAGSNQPQHF
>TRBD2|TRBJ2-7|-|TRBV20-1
TGCAGTGCTAGTCGTAGCGGGGGGAGGTACGAGCAGTACTTC
CSASRSGGRYEQYF
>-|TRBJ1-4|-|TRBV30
TGTGCCTGGAGTGTAGGGGGGGCAGATGAAAAACTGTTTTTT
CAWSVGGADEKLFF
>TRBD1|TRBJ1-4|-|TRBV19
TGTGCCTCCAGAGAGGGGGCAGGGGCTAATGAAAAACTGTTTTTT
CASREGAGANEKLFF
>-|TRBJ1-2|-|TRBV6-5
TGTGCCAGCAGACAAAGGGGCGGCTACACCTTC
CASRQRGGYTF
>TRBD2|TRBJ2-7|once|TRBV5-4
TGTGCCAGCAGCTTGGGAAGGACTAGCGGACTGAAGCAGTACTTC
CASSLGRTSGLKQYF
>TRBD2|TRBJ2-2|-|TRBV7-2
TGTGCCAGCAGCTTTCTAGCGGGGGGGGACACCGGGGAGCTGTTTTTT
CASSFLAGGDTGELFF
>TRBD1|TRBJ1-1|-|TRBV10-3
TGTGCCATCAGCTCCCGGGACAGGGATGAAGCTTTCTTT
CAISSRDRDEAFF
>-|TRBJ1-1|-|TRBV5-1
TGCGCCAGCAGCCCGATAAGCGTCCACACTGAAGCTTTCTTT
CASSPISVHTEAFF
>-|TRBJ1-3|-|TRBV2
TGTGCCAGCAGTGAGGGCATTGGAAACACCATATATTTT
CASSEGIGNTIYF
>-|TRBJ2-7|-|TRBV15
TGTGCCACCAGCAGAGATAGTAGCCACCAAGGCGAGCAGTACTTC
CATSRDSSHQGEQYF
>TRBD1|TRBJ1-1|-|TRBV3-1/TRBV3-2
TGTGCCAGCAGCCAAGATGGCAGGGGGATTGAGGAAGCTTTCTTT
CASSQDGRGIEEAFF
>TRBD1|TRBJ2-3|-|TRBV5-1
TGCGCCAGCAGCTCAACAGGGGGCGCGGGCACAGATACGCAGTATTTT
CASSSTGGAGTDTQYF
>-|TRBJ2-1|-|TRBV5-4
TGTGCCAGCAGCCCTGGGGGGGCGGGCTACAATGAGCAGTTCTTC
CASSPGGAGYNEQFF
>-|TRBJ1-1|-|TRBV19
TGTGCCAGTAGTATCCCACAGACAGGAATGAACACTGAAGCTTTCTTT
CASSIPQTGMNTEAFF
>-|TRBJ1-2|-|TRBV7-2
TGTGCCAGCAGCTCCGGGGGGGACCTGTCGAGGGGCTACACCTTC
CASSSGGDLSRGYTF
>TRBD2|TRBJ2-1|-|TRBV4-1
TGCGCCAGCAGCCCCACGGAAGGGACTAGCTTCAATGAGCAGTTCTTC
CASSPTEGTSFNEQFF
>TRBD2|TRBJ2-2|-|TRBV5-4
TGTGCCAGCAGCTTGGCCTTAGCGGGGACCGGGGAGCTGTTTTTT
CASSLALAGTGELFF
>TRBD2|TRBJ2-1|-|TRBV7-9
TGTGCCAGCAGCCGACCAGCGGGAGGGCCGGGGGAGCAGTTCTTC
CASSRPAGGPGEQFF
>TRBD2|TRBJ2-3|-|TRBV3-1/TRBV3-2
TGTGCCAGCAGCCAAGAATTGCGGGGGATACCGGATACGCAGTATTTT
CASSQELRGIPDTQYF
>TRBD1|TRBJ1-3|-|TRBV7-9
TGTGCCAGCAGCTGGACAGGGGCTGGAAACACCATATATTTT
CASSWTGAGNTIYF
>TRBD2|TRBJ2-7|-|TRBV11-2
TGTGCCAGCAGCACTGGCGGGCGGGGGGGTTTGCGTTCCTACGAGCAGTACTTC
CASSTGGRGGLRSYEQYF
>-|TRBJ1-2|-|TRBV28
TGTGCCAGCAGCCCCCCGGGGACTAACTATGGCTACACCTTC
CASSPPGTNYGYTF
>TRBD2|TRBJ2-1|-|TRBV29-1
TGCAGCGTTGAATTTGGGCGGGGGGCGGACAATGAGCAGTTCTTC
CSVEFGRGADNEQFF
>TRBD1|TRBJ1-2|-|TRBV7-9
TGTGCCAGCAGTTTACCCCCGACAGGGAGGTATGGCTACACCTTC
CASSLPPTGRYGYTF
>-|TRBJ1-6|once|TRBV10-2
TGCGCCACCAAACCCGGAGATAATTCACCCCTCCACTTT
CATKPGDNSPLHF
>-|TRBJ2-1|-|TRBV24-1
TGTGCCACCAGTGATTCGCCGGGAGATGAGCAGTTCTTC
CATSDSPGDEQFF
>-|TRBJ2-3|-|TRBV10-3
TGTGCCATAGCCGGGAGTGATACGCAGTATTTT
CAIAGSDTQYF
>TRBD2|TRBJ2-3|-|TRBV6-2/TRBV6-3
TGTGCCAGCAGCCGCTTTAGCGGGGGGGCAAATACGCAGTATTTT
CASSRFSGGANTQYF
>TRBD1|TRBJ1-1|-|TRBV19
TGTGCCAGTCGGACAGGGAGGAACACTGAAGCTTTCTTT
CASRTGRNTEAFF
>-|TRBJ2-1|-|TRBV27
TGTGCCAGCAGTTTATCTTCCAGGGCTCTTTCTGTTGAGCAGTTCTTC
CASSLSSRALSVEQFF
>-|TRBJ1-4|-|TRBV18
TGTGCCAGCTCACTGGACAATAATGAAAAACTGTTTTTT
CASSLDNNEKLFF
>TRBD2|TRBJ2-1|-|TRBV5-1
TGCGCCAGCAGCTTGCTGGCTAGCGGAGCCCATGAGCAGTTCTTC
CASSLLASGAHEQFF
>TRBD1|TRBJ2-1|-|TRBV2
TGTGCCAGCAGGACAGGGGGGAGCTCCTACAATGAGCAGTTCTTC
CASRTGGSSYNEQFF
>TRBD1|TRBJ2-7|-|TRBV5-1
TGCGCCAGCAGCCGGGTCCCGGGACAGGGGTACGAGCAGTACTTC
CASSRVPGQGYEQYF
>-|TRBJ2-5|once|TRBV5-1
TGCGCCAGCAGCTTGGATGGCAGGCCGGGGGAGACCCAGTACTTC
CASSLDGRPGETQYF
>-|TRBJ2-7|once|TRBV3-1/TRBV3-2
TGTGCCAGCAGCCAAGGTCCATACGAGCAGTACTTC
CASSQGPYEQYF
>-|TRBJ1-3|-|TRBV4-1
TGCGCCAGCAGCCAAGATCCCCCGACAGCGACGAGCTCTGGAAACACCATATATTTT
CASSQDPPTATSSGNTIYF
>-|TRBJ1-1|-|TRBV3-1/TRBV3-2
TGTGCCAGCACCCGAGACAGAACGAACACTGAAGCTTTCTTT
CASTRDRTNTEAFF
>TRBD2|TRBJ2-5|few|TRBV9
TGTGCCAGCAGCGGAGGACTAGCGGGAGGGCAAGAGACCCAGTACTTC
CASSGGLAGGQETQYF
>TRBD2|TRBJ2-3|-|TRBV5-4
TGTGCCAGCAGCTTGGGGCTAGCGGGAGCGTCTAGCACAGATACGCAGTATTTT
CASSLGLAGASSTDTQYF
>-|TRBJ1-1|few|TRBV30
TGTGCCTGGAGTGGGTACAGGGTCGGCACTGAAGCTTTCTTT
CAWSGYRVGTEAFF
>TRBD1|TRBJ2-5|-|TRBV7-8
TGTGCCAGCAGCTCACTGACAGGGGTTACCCAGTACTTC
CASSSLTGVTQYF
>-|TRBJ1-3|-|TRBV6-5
TGTGCCAGCAGTTACTCGACAGGTTCAGGAAACACCATATATTTT
CASSYSTGSGNTIYF
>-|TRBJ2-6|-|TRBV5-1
TGCGCCAGCAGCTTCGGCAGGATGGTCTCTGGGGCCAACGTCCTGACTTTC
CASSFGRMVSGANVLTF
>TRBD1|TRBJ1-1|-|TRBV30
TGTGCCTGGAGTTTGGGACAGCCGAACACTGAAGCTTTCTTT
CAWSLGQPNTEAFF
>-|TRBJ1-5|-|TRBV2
TGTGCCAGCAGTTCTCAGGGCAATCAGCCCCAGCATTTT
CASSSQGNQPQHF
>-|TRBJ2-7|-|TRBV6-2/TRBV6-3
TGTGCCAGCAGTTATGGAGTGACCTACGAGCAGTACTTC
CASSYGVTYEQYF
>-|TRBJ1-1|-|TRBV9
TGTGCCAGCAGCGAGGGACAAATGAACACTGAAGCTTTCTTT
CASSEGQMNTEAFF